The source of this TCR beta chain is a study of T cells expressing NK-cell markers. For each CDR3 protein, TCRdb gives one entry from its re-call of the 5' RACE reads, without DNA. This sample contains around 380,000 distinct CDR3 sequences. The CDR3 runs 14 residues. Germline loops: CDR1 ENHRY, CDR2 SYGVKD. The sequenced sample consisted of blood T cells: a sorted CD56 or NKG2C T cell subset, CD4+ or CD8+ T cells, or bulk PBMC T cells (not recorded which). The sequence came from a woman aged 45-65 years in good health. This chain connects TRBV10-3 to TRBJ2-1; TCRdb lists TRBD1, though no DNA is available to test this call. This CDR3 is CAIIDSGRGNEQFF.